This T cell receptor (beta chain) was captured by sequencing in a study of cytomegalovirus exposure and HLA in healthy donors. Study outcomes and limitations: According to the study, about 180 TCR beta chains were cytomegalovirus-associated. The classifier reportedly diagnosed cytomegalovirus status with high sensitivity and specificity.

Assay used: immunoSEQ multiplex PCR; TCRdb lists only in-frame clones, some missing. The repertoire holds some 340,000 clones, with about 90% as singletons. Germline CDR1 and CDR2: SGHTA and FQGNSA. This CDR3 region has 16 residues. About this clone itself: The antigen is unknown. An end of the junction does not agree with germline; a read error may underlie this.

The V and J genes are TRBV7-2 and TRBJ2-7; TRBD2 aligns across 10 bases. The sequenced material came from PBMCs. The sequence was obtained from a woman in her 30s in good health and CMV-seropositive. Here the CDR3 DNA reads TGTGCCAGCAGGTTAGCGGGCGGGACTAGCGTCAACGAGCAGTACTTC. This translates into CASRLAGGTSVNEQYF.